These 26 T cell receptor beta chains were all obtained from the same sample, sequenced in a study of blood T cell repertoires in COVID-19. This table comes from immunoSEQ multiplex PCR, and its TCRdb copy is limited to in-frame clones, with some not included. Of fewer than 75,000 clones in the sample, just under 90% are singletons; the top ten hold approximately 1.5%. The sample taken for sequencing was peripheral blood. All receptors come from a man aged 60 to 69 with acute or convalescent COVID-19.

This chain uses TRBV5-1 with TRBJ2-2; D remains ambiguous. V shed 0 bases and J shed 1 base, with 7 bases lying between them. Germline V gives CDR1 SGHRS, CDR2 YFSETQ. The CDR3 is 15 amino acids. The CDR3 DNA reads as TGCGCCAGCAGCTTGGCCGGTCAGAACACCGGGGAGCTGTTTTTT. This translates into CASSLAGQNTGELFF.

The chain employs TRBV7-9 and TRBJ1-6; TRBD1 is a possible D gene (6 bases). Germline V gene data show CDR1 as SEHNR and CDR2 as FQNEAQ (reference sequence). CDR3 size: 15 residues. V lost 1 base and J lost 8, with 12 bases in between. The DNA of the CDR3 is TGTGCCAGCAGCTTAGGGGGCACAGGGCATTCACCCCTCCACTTT. It encodes CASSLGGTGHSPLHF.

This chain joins TRBV5-4 and TRBJ2-7; 9 positions agree with TRBD1. The V gene's germline CDR1 is SGHNT and CDR2 YYREEE (reference sequence). The CDR3 runs 15 residues. Trimming removed 3 bases from V and 3 bases from J; junction bases left unmatched: 7. The CDR3 reads CASSSSGTGIYEQYF. The CDR3 coding sequence is TGTGCCAGCAGCTCCTCCGGGACAGGGATCTACGAGCAGTACTTC.

This chain connects TRBV6-6 to TRBJ2-1; 12 bases align to TRBD2. The CDR3 sequence is 16 residues long. The V and J ends lost 2 bases and 7 bases, in that order; junction bases with no gene match: 6. Germline V gives CDR1 MNHNY, CDR2 SVGAGI (reference sequence). The CDR3 DNA is TGTGCCAGCAGTTACACTAGCGGGGGGCGGGAAAATGAGCAGTTCTTC. Its protein is CASSYTSGGRENEQFF.

This clone has a handful of counts. This sequence joins TRBV7-9 and TRBJ2-7; D is unclear. The germline CDR1 and CDR2 sequences are SEHNR and FQNEAQ (reference sequence). V was cut by 5 bases and J by 0 bases, with 8 bases left in between. The CDR3 consists of 13 residues. DNA of the CDR3: TGTGCCAGCAGCCCCATTAGCTCCTACGAGCAGTACTTC. Its protein is CASSPISSYEQYF.

This chain uses TRBV7-2 with TRBJ2-7; 8 bases agree with TRBD2. V trimming: 1 base; J trimming: 2 bases; junction bases outside the gene matches: 7. CDR1 is SGHTA, CDR2 FQGNSA, per germline. This CDR3 region has 16 residues. The CDR3 region is CASSLVSGGEPYEQYF. In DNA, the CDR3 is TGTGCCAGCAGCTTAGTCAGCGGGGGCGAACCCTACGAGCAGTACTTC. The full variable domain, rest sourced from reference TRBV7-2 and TRBJ2-7, is GAGVSQSPSNKVTEKGKDVELRCDPISGHTALYWYRQSLGQGLEFLIYFQGNSAPDKSGLPSDRFSAERTGGSVSTLTIQRTQQEDSAVYLCASSLVSGGEPYEQYFGPGTRLTVT.

The chain has TRBV2 and TRBJ2-5; 9 bases line up with TRBD2. From germline, CDR1 is SNHLY and CDR2 FYNNEI. This CDR3 comprises 15 residues. V shed 6 bases and J 3 bases; nucleotides not matched to a gene: 8. The CDR3 region has the DNA TGTGCCAGCAGGCGGGGGGGCGTGTTGGAAGAGACCCAGTACTTC. Its protein is CASRRGGVLEETQYF.

V and J are TRBV13 and TRBJ1-1; possible D gene TRBD1, 5 bases. This CDR3 comprises 15 residues. Trimming shortened V by 2 bases and J by 3 bases, and 13 bases separated the two germline ends. From germline, CDR1 is PRHDT and CDR2 FYEKMQ (reference sequence). CDR3 region: CASSLRVGGDTEAFF. The CDR3 coding sequence is TGTGCCAGCAGCTTAAGAGTAGGAGGGGACACTGAAGCTTTCTTT.

V usage is TRBV11-2 and J usage is TRBJ1-5, with D perhaps TRBD1 (6 bases). The CDR3 runs 16 residues. The germline V and J ends were trimmed by 1 base and 2 bases, with 12 bases remaining between them. Germline-derived CDR1 and CDR2 are SGHAT and FQNNGV. The CDR3 DNA is TGTGCCAGCAGCTTAGGAATGGGACAACGCAATCAGCCCCAGCATTTT. Amino acids: CASSLGMGQRNQPQHF.

This chain connects TRBV2 to TRBJ1-5; D possibly corresponds to TRBD1 (5 bases). Germline-derived CDR1 and CDR2 are SNHLY and FYNNEI. With 2 bases removed from V and 6 bases from J, the gap between germline ends came to 8 bases. This CDR3 comprises 13 residues. The chain's CDR3 is CASSEPDTQPQHF. CDR3 bases: TGTGCCAGCAGTGAACCGGACACTCAGCCCCAGCATTTT.

The rearrangement links TRBV21-1 to TRBJ1-1; the table assigns TRBD1, which was not confirmed against the DNA. TRBV21-1 is reported as a pseudogene. The length of the CDR3 is 15 residues. CDR3 amino acids: CASNAKTDGNTEAFF. The CDR3 coding sequence is TGTGCCAGCAACGCCAAGACAGACGGAAACACTGAAGCTTTCTTT.

V usage is TRBV15 and J usage is TRBJ2-3; D is ambiguous. Germline V gives CDR1 LNHNV, CDR2 YYDKDF (reference sequence). The CDR3 extends over 15 amino acids. The germline V and J ends were trimmed by 3 bases and 3 bases, with 13 bases remaining between them. CDR3 coding DNA: TGTGCCACCAGCAGCCTGCGGTCCGTTACAGATACGCAGTATTTT. Its translation: CATSSLRSVTDTQYF.

The chain combines TRBV11-2 with TRBJ2-7; TRBD1 aligns across 10 bases. The V and J ends lost 2 bases and 5 bases, in that order; junction bases with no gene match: 3. There are 14 residues in the CDR3. Germline-derived CDR1 and CDR2 are SGHAT and FQNNGV. The CDR3 spells CASSLIGTGDEQYF. The CDR3 region has the DNA TGTGCCAGCAGCTTAATCGGGACAGGGGACGAGCAGTACTTC.

In its sample, this clone was seen once. The gene calls are TRBV10-3 and TRBJ1-4; possible D gene TRBD1, 5 bases. Deletions cut 11 bases from V and 6 bases from J, with 16 bases between. Germline values: CDR1 ENHRY, CDR2 SYGVKD. The CDR3 spans 13 residues. CDR3 nucleotide sequence: TGTGCCTCCGGAGGGGCCGTGTATGAAAAACTGTTTTTT. This translates into CASGGAVYEKLFF.

This rearrangement joins TRBV12-5 to TRBJ2-1; tentative D call: TRBD2 (5 bases). V dropped 1 base and J dropped 0 bases, with 19 bases sitting between them. The germline V gene has CDR1 LGHNT and CDR2 FRNRAP. The CDR3 has 19 amino acids. The CDR3 region has the DNA TGTGCTAGTGGTTTGGGTAGCGTGCGGCCCCTGAGCTCCTACAATGAGCAGTTCTTC. Translated, it gives CASGLGSVRPLSSYNEQFF.

The rearrangement links TRBV30 to TRBJ1-1; D call uncertain. This CDR3 has 11 amino acids. The germline CDR1 and CDR2 sequences are GTSNPN and SVGIG (reference sequence). With 3 bases removed from V and 12 bases from J, the gap between germline ends came to 14 bases. The CDR3 sequence is CAWRQSRTSFF. For the CDR3, the DNA is TGTGCCTGGAGACAGTCTCGTACGTCTTTCTTT.

The chain joins TRBV9 to TRBJ1-3, with a tentative D call TRBD1 (6 bases). This CDR3 is built from 15 residues. Germline V CDR1 and CDR2: SGDLS, YYNGEE. Trimming stripped 0 bases from V and 4 bases from J, with 11 bases between. The chain's CDR3 is CASSVVPGQGNTIYF. The DNA of the CDR3 is TGTGCCAGCAGCGTAGTACCGGGACAAGGAAACACCATATATTTT. The complete variable domain, with remaining parts taken from reference TRBV9 and TRBJ1-3, reads DSGVTQTPKHLITATGQRVTLRCSPRSGDLSVYWYQQSLDQGLQFLIQYYNGEERAKGNILERFSAQQFPDLHSELNLSSLELGDSALYFCASSVVPGQGNTIYFGEGSWLTVV.

This clone was observed once. This chain connects TRBV9 to TRBJ2-7; D remains unclear. The germline V and J ends were trimmed by 0 bases and 0 bases, with 7 bases remaining between them. Looked up from germline, CDR1 is SGDLS and CDR2 is YYNGEE. This CDR3 has 14 residues. In nucleotides, the CDR3 is TGTGCCAGCAGCGTAGCCTCGAGCTCCTACGAGCAGTACTTC. This codes for CASSVASSSYEQYF.

The chain links TRBV7-2 to TRBJ2-7; TRBD2 matches 10 bases. The CDR3 has 15 residues. Germline-derived CDR1 and CDR2 are SGHTA and FQGNSA. The J segment lost 3 bases and the V segment lost 3 bases, leaving 5 bases of the junction unmatched. The CDR3 protein is CASSFVLAGNYEQYF. The CDR3 coding sequence is TGTGCCAGCAGCTTCGTACTAGCGGGAAACTACGAGCAGTACTTC. Together with reference TRBV7-2 and TRBJ2-7, the CDR3 gives the full variable domain: GAGVSQSPSNKVTEKGKDVELRCDPISGHTALYWYRQSLGQGLEFLIYFQGNSAPDKSGLPSDRFSAERTGGSVSTLTIQRTQQEDSAVYLCASSFVLAGNYEQYFGPGTRLTVT.

This chain joins TRBV6-4 and TRBJ1-6; 8 bases are shared with TRBD1. Germline V CDR1 and CDR2: MRHNA, SNTAGT. The CDR3 has 15 residues. Trimming at V came to 0 bases and at J to 10 bases, leaving 5 bases not matched to a gene. CDR3 DNA: TGTGCCAGCAGTGACTCCGGGACAGGTGTGTCACCCCTCCACTTT. It is translated as CASSDSGTGVSPLHF.

The chain recombines TRBV30 with TRBJ1-2; no firm D call. The length of the CDR3 is 16 residues. Deletions cut 4 bases from V and 4 bases from J, with 22 bases between. Germline CDR1 is GTSNPN and CDR2 is SVGIG (reference sequence). The CDR3 sequence is CAWNKRNSVGGYGYTF. CDR3 coding DNA: TGTGCCTGGAATAAGAGAAACTCGGTGGGAGGCTATGGCTACACCTTC.

This clone came up once. CDR3 DNA: TGCGCCAGCAGCCAAGGGCCGACAGGGGGTTCTGGAAACACCATATATTTT. It codes for CASSQGPTGGSGNTIYF. The rearrangement links TRBV4-1 to TRBJ1-3, with 9 positions matching TRBD1. Germline V lookup: CDR1 MGHRA, CDR2 YSYEKL. This CDR3 comprises 17 residues. The V segment lost 1 base and the J segment 1 base; nucleotides outside the gene matches: 5.

J is TRBJ1-2 and V is TRBV27; 9 positions agree with TRBD1. V lost 8 bases to trimming and J lost 6 bases; unmatched junction nucleotides: 4. CDR3 length equals 12 residues. Germline V gene sequence: CDR1 MNHEY, CDR2 SMNVEV (reference sequence). The CDR3 region is CASATGGNGYTF. In DNA, the CDR3 is TGTGCCAGCGCCACAGGGGGCAATGGCTACACCTTC.

J is TRBJ2-2 and V is TRBV28; D remains ambiguous. The CDR3 loop spans 12 amino acids. V gave up 8 bases and J gave up 3 bases, with 7 bases separating them. CDR1 and CDR2 (germline): MDHEN, SYDVKM. The CDR3 sequence: CASFSYTGELFF. DNA for the CDR3: TGTGCCAGCTTTAGCTACACCGGGGAGCTGTTTTTT. Full variable domain (missing parts from reference TRBV28 and TRBJ2-2): DVKVTQSSRYLVKRTGEKVFLECVQDMDHENMFWYRQDPGLGLRLIYFSYDVKMKEKGDIPEGYSVSREKKERFSLILESASTNQTSMYLCASFSYTGELFFGEGSRLTVL.

This chain links TRBV10-2 with TRBJ2-2; TRBD2 matches at 11 bases. The CDR3 sequence is 16 residues long. Germline values: CDR1 WSHSY, CDR2 SAAADI. Trimming took 7 bases from V and 0 from J; bases not matched to a gene: 4. CDR3 sequence reads: CASTDSGGANTGELFF. The DNA of the CDR3 is TGCGCCAGCACTGATAGCGGGGGGGCGAACACCGGGGAGCTGTTTTTT.

The chain recombines TRBV6-2 or TRBV6-3 with TRBJ1-3, with D maybe TRBD1 (6 bases). V lost 0 bases to trimming and J lost 0 bases, with 6 bases between them. Germline CDR1 is MNHEY and CDR2 is SVGEGT. CDR3 size: 15 residues. In nucleotides, the CDR3 is TGTGCCAGCAGTTACTCGGACAGCTCTGGAAACACCATATATTTT. Protein product: CASSYSDSSGNTIYF.